This T cell receptor (beta chain) was profiled in a study of blood T cell repertoires in COVID-19. The V gene's germline CDR1 is LGHDT and CDR2 YNNKEL (reference sequence). The CDR3 consists of 14 residues. With V trimmed by 3 bases and J by 8 bases, 6 bases remained unmatched. Original processing notes: Amplification from reference gene primers served as the basis for estimated nucleated cell counts. Clones were sequenced by immunoSEQ multiplex PCR, and TCRdb holds only the in-frame ones, with some missing. V, J and clone size derive from that table, while D and trimming were established from the DNA sequence. The table lists about 350,000 clones, around 90% of them singletons.

The gene calls are TRBV3-1 (or the pseudogene TRBV3-2) and TRBJ1-2, with 10 bases that match TRBD1. The sequence was collected from a woman aged 55-70 years with COVID-19, enrolled during active disease. The sequenced sample was peripheral blood. The CDR3 region is CASSQTGGFGGYTF. The CDR3 nucleotides read TGTGCCAGCAGCCAGACAGGGGGCTTTGGGGGCTACACCTTC.